Following are 17 T cell receptor beta chains from one sample sequenced in a study of cytotoxic CD8 clonotypes in ibrutinib-treated CLL. Repertoires were generated with immunoSEQ multiplex PCR, while TCRdb's copy carries only in-frame clones and drops some. The sample has under 300,000 clones, 70% to 80% seen once. The sample in question was PBMCs, obtained at disease progression, from a patient treated with ibrutinib. These receptor sequences come from a human donor with chronic lymphocytic leukemia.

V and J are TRBV29-1 and TRBJ2-2; D perhaps matches TRBD2 (6 bases). The CDR3 is made up of 15 amino acids. Germline assignment: CDR1 SQVTM and CDR2 ANQGSEA. Trimming left V 6 bases short and J 3 bases short, with 17 bases between. CDR3 in amino acids: CSVAGRGGDTGELFF. Here the CDR3 DNA reads TGCAGCGTGGCAGGTAGGGGAGGAGACACCGGGGAGCTGTTTTTT.

The V and J genes are TRBV11-2 and TRBJ2-1, with a tentative D call TRBD1 (5 bases). The CDR3 has 15 residues. Per germline, CDR1 SGHAT and CDR2 FQNNGV. V was pared by 2 bases and J by 3 bases, with 11 bases between. CDR3 sequence: CASSLKADNYNEQFF. Written as DNA, the CDR3 is TGTGCCAGCAGCTTAAAGGCGGACAACTACAATGAGCAGTTCTTC. Full variable domain (remainder filled in from reference TRBV11-2 and TRBJ2-1): EAGVAQSPRYKIIEKRQSVAFWCNPISGHATLYWYQQILGQGPKLLIQFQNNGVVDDSQLPKDRFSAERLKGVDSTLKIQPAKLEDSAVYLCASSLKADNYNEQFFGPGTRLTVL.

The gene calls are TRBV2 and TRBJ1-5, with D tentatively TRBD1 (5 bases). CDR1 and CDR2 from the germline V gene are SNHLY and FYNNEI. The CDR3 sequence is 14 residues long. V was clipped by 6 bases and J by 4 bases, with 13 bases between them. The chain's CDR3 is CASSGWGDNQPQHF. CDR3 DNA sequence: TGTGCCAGCAGCGGCTGGGGGGATAATCAGCCCCAGCATTTT.

The chain has TRBV18 and TRBJ2-7; tentative D call: TRBD2 (6 bases). The CDR3 has 14 amino acids. CDR1 KGHSH and CDR2 LQKENI come from the germline V gene. Deletions cut 3 bases from V and 2 bases from J, with 11 bases between. The DNA of the CDR3 is TGTGCCAGCTCACCTGCGGGGCGCCCCTACGAGCAGTACTTC. Residues: CASSPAGRPYEQYF.

This clone was seen only a few times. This chain joins TRBV11-2 and TRBJ2-7, with D perhaps assigned TRBD1 or TRBD2 (5 bases each). The V gene lost 4 bases and the J gene lost 4 bases, with 11 bases spanning the gap. This CDR3 region has 13 residues. The V gene's germline CDR1 is SGHAT and CDR2 FQNNGV. CDR3 nucleotides: TGTGCCAGCAGCTCTATTGGGGGTTACGAGCAGTACTTC. It is translated as CASSSIGGYEQYF.

V is TRBV10-2 and J is TRBJ1-5, with D perhaps matching TRBD1 (5 bases). Deletions cut 0 bases from V and 5 bases from J, with 11 bases between. In germline, CDR1 is WSHSY, CDR2 SAAADI. The CDR3 covers 15 residues. The CDR3 coding sequence is TGCGCCAGCAGTGAGTCGGCAGGGCTATATCAGCCCCAGCATTTT. Protein product: CASSESAGLYQPQHF.

This clone appeared a few times. The J gene is TRBJ2-7, the V gene TRBV10-3; D may be TRBD2 (7 bases). CDR1 is ENHRY, CDR2 SYGVKD, per germline. This CDR3 is 12 amino acids long. V was shortened by 6 bases and J by 6 bases, with 12 bases between the two germline ends. Written as DNA, the CDR3 is TGTGCCATCAGACAGGGCGGGAGCGAGCAGTACTTC. Its protein product is CAIRQGGSEQYF.

This clone turned up a few times. The chain recombines TRBV14 with TRBJ1-4; 9 bases line up with TRBD1. Germline V CDR1 and CDR2: SGHDN, FVKESK. CDR3 length: 15 residues. V dropped 4 bases and J dropped 7; count of bases not matched to a gene: 7. CDR3 in amino acids: CASSPTGGKGEKLFF. The CDR3 region has the DNA TGTGCCAGCAGCCCGACAGGGGGTAAAGGTGAAAAACTGTTTTTT.

The V gene is TRBV25-1, the J gene TRBJ1-5; D unresolved. The V gene lost 3 bases and the J gene lost 0 bases, with 6 bases spanning the gap. Germline lookup yields CDR1 MGHDK and CDR2 SYGVNS. There are 14 residues in the CDR3. CDR3: CASSDGYSNQPQHF. Here the CDR3 DNA reads TGTGCCAGCAGTGACGGATATAGCAATCAGCCCCAGCATTTT.

The chain couples TRBV5-1 to TRBJ2-1; D may be TRBD1 (6 bases). Per the germline V gene, CDR1 is SGHRS and CDR2 is YFSETQ. The CDR3 spans 15 residues. Between the trimmed V and J ends, which lost 0 bases and 5 bases, there was a span of 12 bases. CDR3 sequence (DNA): TGCGCCAGCAGCTTGGGGTACAGGGTCCACAATGAGCAGTTCTTC. It codes for CASSLGYRVHNEQFF.

The CDR3 DNA is TGCGCCAGCAGCGAACAGGGGACGGGAGTGGACACTGAAGCTTTCTTT. This translates into CASSEQGTGVDTEAFF. This sequence joins TRBV5-1 and TRBJ1-1; 7 nucleotides agree with TRBD1. The CDR3 extends over 16 amino acids. V was pared by 4 bases and J by 3 bases, with 12 bases of the junction left unmatched. The germline gives CDR1 SGHRS, CDR2 YFSETQ.

The V and J genes are TRBV6-6 and TRBJ2-2; 10 bases agree with TRBD2. V lost 2 bases to trimming and J lost 3 bases; unmatched junction nucleotides: 3. The CDR3 spans 16 residues. Germline CDR1 MNHNY, CDR2 SVGAGI (reference sequence). CDR3 sequence: CASSYPSGGHTGELFF. CDR3 sequence (DNA): TGTGCCAGCAGTTACCCTAGCGGGGGTCACACCGGGGAGCTGTTTTTT.

The CDR3 here is CSVEMTGPSYEQYF. CDR3 in DNA: TGCAGCGTTGAGATGACAGGGCCCTCCTACGAGCAGTACTTC. V usage is TRBV29-1 and J usage is TRBJ2-7; 7 bases line up with TRBD1. Trimming removed 3 bases from V and 0 bases from J; junction bases left unmatched: 5. Per the germline V gene, CDR1 is SQVTM and CDR2 is ANQGSEA. CDR3 length: 14 amino acids.

The rearrangement links TRBV29-1 to TRBJ2-1, with 11 nucleotides matching TRBD2. The CDR3 loop spans 14 amino acids. With V trimmed by 6 bases and J by 9 bases, 10 bases remained unmatched. Per the germline V gene, CDR1 is SQVTM and CDR2 is ANQGSEA. CDR3: CSVRTGLAALEQFF. The CDR3 DNA is TGCAGCGTGAGGACGGGACTAGCGGCCCTTGAGCAGTTCTTC.

This chain joins TRBV5-1 and TRBJ2-7; D uncertain. In germline, CDR1 is SGHRS, CDR2 YFSETQ. The V end lost 4 bases, the J end lost 1 base, and 18 bases lay between the germline ends. The CDR3 runs to 16 residues. CDR3 nucleotide sequence: TGCGCCAGCAGCCCGGCGCCGGCAGTCTCGTCCTACGAGCAGTACTTC. It yields the protein CASSPAPAVSSYEQYF.

This chain uses TRBV4-1 with TRBJ2-3; 9 bases line up with TRBD2. The CDR3 length is 17 residues. Germline loops: CDR1 MGHRA, CDR2 YSYEKL. The V segment lost 0 bases and the J segment 4 bases; nucleotides outside the gene matches: 8. The CDR3 sequence: CASSQEARGGYSDTQYF. CDR3 sequence (DNA): TGCGCCAGCAGCCAAGAAGCGCGGGGGGGTTATTCAGATACGCAGTATTTT.

The genes are TRBV5-1 and TRBJ2-3, with a possible D match to TRBD2 (6 bases). Germline V gene sequence: CDR1 SGHRS, CDR2 YFSETQ. The CDR3 sequence is 13 residues long. Trimming removed 8 bases from V and 1 base from J, with 11 bases in between. The CDR3 DNA reads TGCGCCAGTAGCGGCTTGGGCACAGATACGCAGTATTTT. It yields the protein CASSGLGTDTQYF.